This T cell receptor beta chain emerged from a study of identical twins. Study conclusions and caveats: Out-of-frame alpha sequences shared by twins were enriched for low generation probability. Zero-insertion results could be subject to partial confounding by invariant MAIT and iNKT cells.

This CDR3 is 13 amino acids long. V shed 6 bases and J shed 3 bases, with 11 bases lying between them. Germline CDR1 reads DFQATT; CDR2 reads SNEGSKA (reference sequence). MiXCR, applied by TCRdb to the 5' RACE reads, yields one record per CDR3 protein. This sample yields about 790,000 distinct CDR3 sequences, of which 18% are seen a single time; around 13% belongs to the top ten. This clonotype came up a few times. Its matching antigen is unknown. These same data were also listed under a study on T cells expressing NK-cell markers.

The J gene is TRBJ1-4, the V gene TRBV20-1, with D hard to call. Sequenced input: PBMCs. The origin of this receptor is a woman between 18 and 29 years old in good health. The CDR3 bases are TGCAGTGCGAGGGAAGTAGCTAATGAAAAACTGTTTTTT. It yields the protein CSAREVANEKLFF.